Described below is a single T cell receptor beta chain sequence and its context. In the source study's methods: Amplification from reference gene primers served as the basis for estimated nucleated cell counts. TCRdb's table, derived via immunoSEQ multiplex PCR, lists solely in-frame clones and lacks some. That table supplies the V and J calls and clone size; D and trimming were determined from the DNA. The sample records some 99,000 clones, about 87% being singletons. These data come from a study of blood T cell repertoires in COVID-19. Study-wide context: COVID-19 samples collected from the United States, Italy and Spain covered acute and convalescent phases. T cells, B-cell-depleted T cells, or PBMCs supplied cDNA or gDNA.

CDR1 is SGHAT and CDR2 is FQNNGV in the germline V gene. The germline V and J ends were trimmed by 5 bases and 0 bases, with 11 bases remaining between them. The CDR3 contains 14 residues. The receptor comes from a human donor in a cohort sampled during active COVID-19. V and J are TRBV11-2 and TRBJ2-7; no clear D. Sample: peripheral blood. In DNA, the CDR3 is TGTGCCAGCAGCCACTTGACTGGCTCCTACGAGCAGTACTTC. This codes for CASSHLTGSYEQYF. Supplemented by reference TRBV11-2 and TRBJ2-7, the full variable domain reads EAGVAQSPRYKIIEKRQSVAFWCNPISGHATLYWYQQILGQGPKLLIQFQNNGVVDDSQLPKDRFSAERLKGVDSTLKIQPAKLEDSAVYLCASSHLTGSYEQYFGPGTRLTVT.